This paragraph covers one T cell receptor beta chain sequence. Its antigen remains unidentified. No qualities accompany the bases; no much larger clone lies one base away. Each donor gave one peripheral blood draw, averaging approximately 0.12 L, which was collected into heparinised tubes. Naive, central memory, regulatory and stem cell-like memory CD4+ T cells were sorted on a BD FACSAria II using a panel including CD45RO, CCR7, CD25, CD127, CD95 and CD27. A purity above 95% was achieved for all sorted populations. PBMCs were separated immediately by Lymphoprep density gradient centrifugation and were stained directly, without being cultured. So that batch effects would be minimized, each experiment stained and sorted samples in pairs, pairing one healthy donor with one patient. This entry belongs to a study of beta chain features in type 1 diabetes (dated by TCRdb to between 2017 and 2018). Some background on the complete study: No differences in mean age, gender distribution, total cell number or subset yield were found between patients and healthy donors. A total of roughly 100 million sorted cells were examined across all samples, and RNA yield correlated strongly with the number of cells per subset. The study compared the TCRB repertoires of sorted circulating CD4+ T cell subsets in recently diagnosed type 1 diabetes patients with those in matched healthy donors. Whereas all 30 or so donors provided naive and central memory subsets, regulatory and stem cell-like memory subsets were isolated from just 8 patients and about 8 healthy donors.

General study outcomes and caveats: Because cDNA rather than genomic DNA was sequenced, highly expressing activated cells could have been over-represented, although no difference in activation and CD3 levels was found between groups. Patients with type 1 diabetes made fewer insertions and deleted more nucleotides at VDJ recombination sites, implying thymic rearrangement abnormalities. Naive, central memory and regulatory TCRB repertoires appeared to be more alike among patients than among healthy donors. Type 1 diabetes patients showed a moderate but significant shortening of TCRB CDR3 length in all four CD4+ subsets. Shorter templates might have been favored by PCR, but patient and control samples were amplified and corrected together, so both groups would have been affected equally by any skew. Because the HLA sub-analyses included only small numbers of individuals, any influence of HLA type on TCRB rearrangement was left unresolved.

The entire isolated RNA was reverse transcribed using the High Capacity cDNA Reverse Transcription Kit, and thus expressed TCRB transcripts were sequenced. Deep immunoSEQ sequencing was performed on naive, central memory and regulatory T cell samples, with an average of around 3.5 million total reads per sample. Sorted cells were lysed in RLT buffer, and RNA was extracted using DNase-treated RNeasy Micro or Mini kits according to cell number. To prevent cross-contamination, each cell subset was processed individually, whereas patient and healthy donor samples were processed jointly. The immunoSEQ multiplex PCR was used to amplify TCRB sequences from cDNA, generating 87-bp fragments that spanned the CDR3 region. Sequencing of the amplicons was done on the Illumina HiSeq platform. As for the authors' bioinformatics: PCR bias was corrected computationally using synthetic template baselines, and reads within Hamming distance 2 were collapsed, with unmergeable singletons discarded. By aligning reads against IMGT, V, D and J genes, CDR3 length, and insertions or deletions at six rearrangement sites were assigned. Within each subset, clonotype counts were normalized to sorted cell number, after which true diversity and Gini coefficients were computed with the tcR R package. The overlap coefficient, calculated on TCRB nucleotide sequences, was used to measure repertoire sharing. The clones in this table, taken by TCRdb from immuneACCESS, are in-frame only. Not every clone is retained; where verified, under half of the shortfall comes from an unresolved V gene, and the cause of the rest is unknown. For V, J and clone size, that table is used; D and trimming come from the DNA. For this sample the table gives about 290,000 clones, of which around 7.8% were detected only once. Jointly, the top ten make up 1% of the sample.

The CDR3 measures 19 amino acids from cysteine to phenylalanine. CDR3 DNA only is kept here, 57 bases in frame from base 1. From a lookup of the germline V gene, CDR1 and CDR2 are LGHNA and YNFKEQ. The junction shows trimming of 4 bases on V and 5 bases on J, and the gene matches do not reach 16 bases of it. The V gene is TRBV4-2 and the J gene is TRBJ2-3; TRBD2 lines up with 12 middle nucleotides. The material sequenced was central memory CD4+ T cells from blood. This sequence was found in a woman in her late teens or twenties in good health. The DNA is as follows: TGTGCCAGCAGCCCCAATGGGCTAGCGGGAGGGCCTCGTGGAGATACGCAGTATTTT. Protein translation: CASSPNGLAGGPRGDTQYF.